This T cell receptor (beta chain) was identified in a study of cytomegalovirus exposure and HLA in healthy donors. The CDR3 extends over 18 amino acids. Trimming cost V 3 bases and J 0 bases, with 15 bases left between them. The germline CDR1 and CDR2 sequences are LGHNT and FRNRAP. About this clone itself: Its antigen is not known.

Use of 60 Vbeta and 13 Jbeta primers characterized the PCR. Repertoires were generated with immunoSEQ multiplex PCR, while TCRdb's copy carries only in-frame clones and drops some. This table has some 170,000 clones, about 75% appearing once. Findings of the study overall: Most sequenced TCRs were rare (though some public TCRs occurred in many donors). An analysis that came later showed most CMV-associated TCR beta chains appearing HLA-restricted. The study labeled fewer than 200 TCR beta chains cytomegalovirus-associated.

This chain links TRBV12-5 with TRBJ1-6; TRBD1 might be the D (5 bases). Specimen: PBMCs. The receptor's source is a man aged 35-49 years in good health and CMV-seropositive. CDR3 DNA: TGTGCTAGTGGTTTTGTCGAATACAGGAGCTCCTATAATTCACCCCTCCACTTT. Translation gives CASGFVEYRSSYNSPLHF.